This TCR beta chain stems from a study of T-cell reconstitution after alpha-beta-depleted transplantation in children. Study-wide results and limits: Reportedly, alpha-beta T cells present about two months post-transplant originated from several hundred expanded clones of graft origin. At the one-year point after transplant, T-cell counts and TCRbeta diversity were found to come mostly from T cells that had been newly produced.

Unique molecular identifiers were incorporated when the TCRbeta library was constructed. TCRdb analysed the PCR reads with MiXCR anew, one entry per CDR3 protein. The sample consists of around 240,000 distinct CDR3 sequences, around 7.8% of them appearing once. In this sample, this clonotype turned up many times. Its specificity is unknown. The V gene's germline CDR1 is LGHNA and CDR2 YNFKEQ. CDR3 length: 14 residues. Trimming stripped 3 bases from V and 3 bases from J, with 11 bases between. Here the sequenced sample was PBMCs, mostly from graft donor cells, taken 180 days after TCRalphabeta/CD19-depleted stem cell transplant. This receptor was identified in a male patient younger than 18 who had a stem cell transplant for acute lymphoblastic leukemia, so the T cells may come from the graft donor. The rearrangement uses TRBV4-2 and TRBJ1-1; no reliable D call. The CDR3 loop reads CASSHIRRDTEAFF. CDR3 nucleotide sequence: TGTGCCAGCAGCCACATTCGCCGGGACACTGAAGCTTTCTTT.